The 22 T cell receptor beta chains given below trace back to one sample, sequenced in a study of radiotherapy plus CTLA-4 blockade in lung cancer (dated by TCRdb to the late 2010s). The method behind the library was the immunoSEQ multiplex PCR assay. Entries here come from immuneACCESS through TCRdb and include only in-frame sequences with V and J called. Some clones fail to appear in such tables; in the studies checked, an unresolved V gene covers under half of the shortfall, and the cause of the remainder is unknown. A total of some 110,000 clones appear in this sample, 75% to 80% of them only once. The top ten hold 5.2% of the sample. The sample here was peripheral blood, taken from a patient treated with radiotherapy plus ipilimumab. The receptors originated from a human donor with non-small cell lung cancer who had a partial response to radiotherapy plus ipilimumab.

This clone has just a few counts. The V and J genes are TRBV5-1 and TRBJ2-6, with D possibly TRBD2 on 5 matching bases. The CDR3 consists of 15 residues. V dropped 4 bases and J dropped 0 bases, with 8 bases sitting between them. Germline V gives CDR1 SGHRS, CDR2 YFSETQ. Here the CDR3 reads CASSPTSSGANVLTF. The CDR3 bases are TGCGCCAGCAGCCCCACTAGCTCTGGGGCCAACGTCCTGACTTTC.

This clone has a single count. J is TRBJ1-1 and V is TRBV4-3, with 8 bases fitting TRBD1. The CDR3 extends over 18 amino acids. V trimming: 1 base; J trimming: 1 base; junction bases outside the gene matches: 11. Germline-derived CDR1 and CDR2 are LGHNA and YSLEER. CDR3 region: CASSQVKDRAGGNTEAFF. DNA for the CDR3: TGCGCCAGCAGCCAAGTAAAGGACAGGGCGGGCGGGAACACTGAAGCTTTCTTT.

This clone was picked up a small number of times. This rearrangement joins TRBV28 to TRBJ1-5, with 9 bases that match TRBD1. Unmatched junction bases numbered 6, after V lost 5 bases and J lost 7 bases. CDR3 length equals 14 residues. Germline-derived CDR1 and CDR2 are MDHEN and SYDVKM. The CDR3, as DNA: TGTGCCAGCAGTCTGGGACAGGGCCGACAGCCCCAGCATTTT. It specifies CASSLGQGRQPQHF. Full variable domain (remainder filled in from reference TRBV28 and TRBJ1-5): DVKVTQSSRYLVKRTGEKVFLECVQDMDHENMFWYRQDPGLGLRLIYFSYDVKMKEKGDIPEGYSVSREKKERFSLILESASTNQTSMYLCASSLGQGRQPQHFGDGTRLSIL.

The chain has TRBV5-8 and TRBJ2-7; a weak D match, TRBD2 (5 bases). Deletions cut 9 bases from V and 2 bases from J, with 15 bases between. Germline lookup yields CDR1 SGHTS and CDR2 YDEGEE. The CDR3 sequence is 13 residues long. The CDR3 sequence: CANGPDYAYEQYF. CDR3 sequence (DNA): TGTGCCAATGGCCCAGACTACGCCTACGAGCAGTACTTC.

The V and J genes are TRBV18 and TRBJ1-2; 7 bases match TRBD1. Germline loops: CDR1 KGHSH, CDR2 LQKENI. Germline trimming cut 6 bases from V and 4 bases from J; bases unmatched to any gene: 2. The CDR3 is 12 residues long. CDR3 sequence (DNA): TGTGCCAGCTCTCGGACAGGCTATGGCTACACCTTC. Protein sequence: CASSRTGYGYTF.

The rearrangement uses TRBV30 and TRBJ1-2, with a weak D call TRBD1 (5 bases). Germline V gives CDR1 GTSNPN, CDR2 SVGIG (reference sequence). Trimming took 5 bases from V and 2 from J, leaving 18 bases between them. This CDR3 is 15 amino acids long. The CDR3 bases are TGTGCCTGGGGAGCAGGGAGGGGACGGAACTATGGCTACACCTTC. This gives the protein CAWGAGRGRNYGYTF.

The V call is TRBV28, the J call TRBJ2-5; TRBD2 agrees at 8 bases. V lost 10 bases and J lost 5; bases outside the gene matches: 9. CDR1 is MDHEN and CDR2 is SYDVKM in the germline V gene. The CDR3 has 13 amino acids. DNA of the CDR3: TGTGCCACCAAGAGCGGGAGCGTGGAGACCCAGTACTTC. Its protein product is CATKSGSVETQYF. The full variable domain, its missing parts supplied by reference TRBV28 and TRBJ2-5, is DVKVTQSSRYLVKRTGEKVFLECVQDMDHENMFWYRQDPGLGLRLIYFSYDVKMKEKGDIPEGYSVSREKKERFSLILESASTNQTSMYLCATKSGSVETQYFGPGTRLLVL.

CDR3 in amino acids: CASTLVRNTGELFF. The CDR3 coding sequence is TGTGCCAGCACCTTAGTCCGGAACACCGGGGAGCTGTTTTTT. This sequence joins TRBV6-1 and TRBJ2-2, with unresolved D. Trimming cost V 7 bases and J 1 base, with 10 bases left between them. Germline-derived CDR1 and CDR2 are MNHNS and SASEGT. The CDR3 contains 14 residues.

The chain has TRBV18 and TRBJ1-3; weak D call: TRBD1 (5 bases). This CDR3 spans 15 amino acids. V lost 3 bases and J lost 2, with 11 bases in between. CDR1 and CDR2 (germline): KGHSH, LQKENI. DNA for the CDR3: TGTGCCAGCTCACCCCAGGGAGGCGCTGGAAACACCATATATTTT. Its translation: CASSPQGGAGNTIYF.

The chain combines TRBV27 with TRBJ2-1; 9 nucleotides align to TRBD2. Germline V gene data show CDR1 as MNHEY and CDR2 as SMNVEV (reference sequence). The junction had 11 bases not matched to a gene; V was cut back by 5 bases and J by 3 bases. The CDR3 sequence is 17 residues long. CDR3 bases: TGTGCCAGCAGTCTACACATTAGCGGGAGAGTCTACAATGAGCAGTTCTTC. It translates to CASSLHISGRVYNEQFF.

The chain couples TRBV7-2 to TRBJ2-1, with 11 bases matching TRBD2. Germline values: CDR1 SGHTA, CDR2 FQGNSA. After removal of 5 bases from V and 6 bases from J, the junction contained 6 bases not matched to a gene. This CDR3 has 15 amino acids. CDR3 in amino acids: CASSGTSGSINEQFF. CDR3 bases: TGTGCCAGCAGCGGAACTAGCGGGAGTATCAATGAGCAGTTCTTC.

The CDR3 region is CAWSPSGGRRADTQYF. The CDR3 bases are TGTGCCTGGAGTCCCTCTGGCGGGCGACGCGCAGATACGCAGTATTTT. The V call is TRBV30, the J call TRBJ2-3, with a weak D call TRBD2 (5 bases). Trimming took off 2 bases at V and 4 bases at J, with 19 bases between the two ends. The germline CDR1 and CDR2 sequences are GTSNPN and SVGIG (reference sequence). CDR3 length: 16 residues.

The chain employs TRBV5-1 and TRBJ2-7, with 10 nucleotides matching TRBD1. The J segment lost 5 bases and the V segment lost 9 bases, leaving 11 bases of the junction unmatched. This CDR3 region has 14 residues. CDR1 SGHRS and CDR2 YFSETQ come from the germline V gene. CDR3 coding DNA: TGCGCCACCTCGGGGGGGACAGGGGCCCACGAGCAGTACTTC. Its protein product is CATSGGTGAHEQYF.

This chain connects TRBV7-2 to TRBJ2-1; maybe TRBD1 (6 bases). The V end was cut by 5 bases, the J end by 3 bases, with 14 bases between. Per germline, CDR1 SGHTA and CDR2 FQGNSA. The CDR3 runs 15 residues. CDR3: CASSARGGIYNEQFF. The DNA for the CDR3 is TGTGCCAGCAGCGCCCGAGGGGGAATCTACAATGAGCAGTTCTTC.

The chain has TRBV5-1 and TRBJ2-7; 10 bases line up with TRBD2. This CDR3 contains 14 residues. J gave up 3 bases and V 2 bases, and 2 bases lay outside the gene matches. CDR1 is SGHRS, CDR2 YFSETQ, per germline. This chain's CDR3 is CASSFSGRSYEQYF. CDR3 coding DNA: TGCGCCAGCAGCTTTAGCGGGAGGAGCTACGAGCAGTACTTC.

V and J are TRBV5-5 and TRBJ1-2, with a possible D match to TRBD1 (6 bases). Germline CDR1 is SGHKS and CDR2 is YYEKEE (reference sequence). This CDR3 has 13 amino acids. Between the trimmed V and J ends, which lost 0 bases and 4 bases, there was a span of 7 bases. CDR3 sequence: CASSLDRAYGYTF. CDR3 nucleotides: TGTGCCAGCAGCTTGGACAGGGCCTATGGCTACACCTTC.

This clone was observed a handful of times. The chain has TRBV19 and TRBJ2-2; 9 bases are shared with TRBD1. CDR3 length: 19 amino acids. Germline V lookup: CDR1 LNHDA, CDR2 SQIVND (reference sequence). V dropped 1 base and J dropped 4; count of bases not matched to a gene: 13. This CDR3 is CASSIALIRDRVSTGELFF. CDR3 bases: TGTGCCAGTAGTATAGCTCTAATCCGGGACAGGGTGAGCACCGGGGAGCTGTTTTTT.

The chain combines TRBV5-6 with TRBJ1-2, with TRBD1 matching over 7 bases. Germline trimming cut 3 bases from V and 5 bases from J; bases unmatched to any gene: 7. CDR1 and CDR2 (germline): SGHDT, YYEEEE. The CDR3 covers 14 residues. Written as DNA, the CDR3 is TGTGCCAGCAGCTACCCCGGGACAGCTTATGGCTACACCTTC. It specifies CASSYPGTAYGYTF.

The chain has TRBV5-6 and TRBJ1-2; the D gene is possibly TRBD1 (6 bases). This CDR3 is built from 14 residues. CDR1 is SGHDT, CDR2 YYEEEE, per germline. Trimming cost V 0 bases and J 9 bases, with 15 bases left between them. As DNA, the CDR3 is TGTGCCAGCAGCTTGGGAGGACAGCCTAGAAGCTACACCTTC. Its translation is CASSLGGQPRSYTF. The full variable domain, with the rest looked up from reference TRBV5-6 and TRBJ1-2, is DAGVTQSPTHLIKTRGQQVTLRCSPKSGHDTVSWYQQALGQGPQFIFQYYEEEERQRGNFPDRFSGHQFPNYSSELNVNALLLGDSALYLCASSLGGQPRSYTFGSGTRLTVV.

This chain joins TRBV5-1 and TRBJ1-1, with 7 bases lining up with TRBD1. J was trimmed by 0 bases and V by 4 bases; bases with no gene match: 6. The CDR3 is 15 amino acids. CDR1 is SGHRS, CDR2 YFSETQ, per germline. The CDR3, as DNA: TGCGCCAGCAGCCCGGGGGACAGTTTGAACACTGAAGCTTTCTTT. Amino acid sequence: CASSPGDSLNTEAFF.

The V and J genes are TRBV4-1 and TRBJ1-1; 11 nucleotides agree with TRBD1. The CDR3 has 15 residues. The V gene's germline CDR1 is MGHRA and CDR2 YSYEKL. The V and J ends lost 5 bases and 3 bases, in that order; junction bases with no gene match: 5. CDR3 nucleotide sequence: TGCGCCAGCAGCTTAAGGACAGGGGGCTACACTGAAGCTTTCTTT. Encoded protein: CASSLRTGGYTEAFF.

The V gene is TRBV4-1, the J gene TRBJ2-2; no reliable D call. The germline V gene has CDR1 MGHRA and CDR2 YSYEKL. The V end lost 5 bases, the J end lost 1 base, and 11 bases lay between the germline ends. The CDR3 sequence is 15 residues long. CDR3 amino acids: CASSVLSQNTGELFF. DNA for the CDR3: TGCGCCAGCAGCGTGCTAAGCCAGAACACCGGGGAGCTGTTTTTT.